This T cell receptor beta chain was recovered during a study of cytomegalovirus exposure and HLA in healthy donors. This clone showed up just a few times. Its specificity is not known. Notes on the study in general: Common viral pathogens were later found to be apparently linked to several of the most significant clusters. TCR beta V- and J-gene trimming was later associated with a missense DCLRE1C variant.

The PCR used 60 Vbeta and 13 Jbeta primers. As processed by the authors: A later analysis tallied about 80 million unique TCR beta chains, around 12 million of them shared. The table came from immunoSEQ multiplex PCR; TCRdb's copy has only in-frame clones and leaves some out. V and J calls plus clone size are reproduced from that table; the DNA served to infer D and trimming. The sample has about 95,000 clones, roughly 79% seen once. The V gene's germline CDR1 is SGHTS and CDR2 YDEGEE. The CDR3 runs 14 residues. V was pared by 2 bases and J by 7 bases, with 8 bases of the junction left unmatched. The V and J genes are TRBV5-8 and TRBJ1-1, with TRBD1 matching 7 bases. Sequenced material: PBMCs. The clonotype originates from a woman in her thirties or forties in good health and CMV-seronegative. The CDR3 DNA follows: TGTGCCAGCAGCTTACGACAGGGACGGAGTGAAGCTTTCTTT. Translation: CASSLRQGRSEAFF.